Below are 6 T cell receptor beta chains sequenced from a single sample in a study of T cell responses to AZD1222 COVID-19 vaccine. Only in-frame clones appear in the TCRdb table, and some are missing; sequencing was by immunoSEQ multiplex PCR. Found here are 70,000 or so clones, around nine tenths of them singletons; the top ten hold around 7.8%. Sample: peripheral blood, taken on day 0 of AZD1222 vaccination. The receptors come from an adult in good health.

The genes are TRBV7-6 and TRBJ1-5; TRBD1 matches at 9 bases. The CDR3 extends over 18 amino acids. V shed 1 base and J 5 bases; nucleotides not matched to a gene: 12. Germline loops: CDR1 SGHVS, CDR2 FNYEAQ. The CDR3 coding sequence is TGTGCCAGCAGCTTAGAAGTTGGGCGGACAGGGGCAGATCAGCCCCAGCATTTT. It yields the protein CASSLEVGRTGADQPQHF.

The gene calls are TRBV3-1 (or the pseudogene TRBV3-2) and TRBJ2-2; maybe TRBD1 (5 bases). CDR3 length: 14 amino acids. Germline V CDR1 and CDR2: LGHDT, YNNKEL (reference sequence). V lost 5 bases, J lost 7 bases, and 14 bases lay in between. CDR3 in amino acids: CASSKHNQGGELFF. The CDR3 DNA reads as TGTGCCAGCAGCAAACATAACCAGGGCGGGGAGCTGTTTTTT.

The CDR3: CASSLLSGNGEQFF. DNA for the CDR3: TGTGCCAGTAGTCTCCTTAGCGGGAATGGTGAGCAGTTCTTC. This rearrangement joins TRBV19 to TRBJ2-1, with 8 bases lining up with TRBD2. The CDR3 totals 14 residues. CDR1 and CDR2 from the germline V gene are LNHDA and SQIVND (reference sequence). V was clipped by 5 bases and J by 9 bases; unmatched bases: 9.

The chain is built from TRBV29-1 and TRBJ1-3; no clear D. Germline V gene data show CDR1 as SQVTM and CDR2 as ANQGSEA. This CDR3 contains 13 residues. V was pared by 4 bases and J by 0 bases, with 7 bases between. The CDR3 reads CSVVADSGNTIYF. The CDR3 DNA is TGCAGCGTTGTGGCAGACTCTGGAAACACCATATATTTT.

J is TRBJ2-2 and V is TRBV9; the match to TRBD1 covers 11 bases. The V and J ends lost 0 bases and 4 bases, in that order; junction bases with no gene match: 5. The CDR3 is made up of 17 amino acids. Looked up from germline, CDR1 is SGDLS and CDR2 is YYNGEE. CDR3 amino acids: CASSVAPGTGGTGELFF. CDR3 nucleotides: TGTGCCAGCAGCGTAGCTCCCGGGACAGGGGGCACCGGGGAGCTGTTTTTT.

As DNA, the CDR3 is TGTGCCAGCAGCTGGCGGACCCCCCCGGCTAGCGGGAGTAGCAACGAGCAGTACTTC. It specifies CASSWRTPPASGSSNEQYF. The chain recombines TRBV5-6 with TRBJ2-7; 10 nucleotides match TRBD2. The CDR3 contains 19 residues. J gave up 5 bases and V 3 bases, and 20 bases lay outside the gene matches. Germline assignment: CDR1 SGHDT and CDR2 YYEEEE. Variable domain in full (rest from reference TRBV5-6 and TRBJ2-7): DAGVTQSPTHLIKTRGQQVTLRCSPKSGHDTVSWYQQALGQGPQFIFQYYEEEERQRGNFPDRFSGHQFPNYSSELNVNALLLGDSALYLCASSWRTPPASGSSNEQYFGPGTRLTVT.